This T cell receptor beta chain was identified during a study of T cell repertoires in cytomegalovirus infection. The CDR3 runs to 15 residues. Per the germline V gene, CDR1 is SGHTA and CDR2 is FQGNSA. Trimming shortened V by 7 bases and J by 0 bases, and 13 bases separated the two germline ends. This clonotype was seen repeatedly, ten times or more. Its specificity is not known. TCRdb analysed the reads with MiXCR anew, one entry per CDR3 protein. The table lists about 180,000 distinct CDR3 sequences, under 15% of them singletons. Study conclusions and caveats: HLA-C-restricted, CMV-specific TCR beta clonotypes were dominant ex vivo. Cumulative frequency of public TCR beta families picked out carriers of CMV plus the relevant HLA.

The sequence derives from a human donor in good health (CMV status not recorded). Some clones in this sample may be carry-over from other donors' samples. The chain carries TRBV7-2 and TRBJ2-1; D remains ambiguous. The sample taken for sequencing was PBMCs. The CDR3 DNA is TGTGCCAGCACCTCCGCTCGGAGCTCCTACAATGAGCAGTTCTTC. This translates into CASTSARSSYNEQFF.